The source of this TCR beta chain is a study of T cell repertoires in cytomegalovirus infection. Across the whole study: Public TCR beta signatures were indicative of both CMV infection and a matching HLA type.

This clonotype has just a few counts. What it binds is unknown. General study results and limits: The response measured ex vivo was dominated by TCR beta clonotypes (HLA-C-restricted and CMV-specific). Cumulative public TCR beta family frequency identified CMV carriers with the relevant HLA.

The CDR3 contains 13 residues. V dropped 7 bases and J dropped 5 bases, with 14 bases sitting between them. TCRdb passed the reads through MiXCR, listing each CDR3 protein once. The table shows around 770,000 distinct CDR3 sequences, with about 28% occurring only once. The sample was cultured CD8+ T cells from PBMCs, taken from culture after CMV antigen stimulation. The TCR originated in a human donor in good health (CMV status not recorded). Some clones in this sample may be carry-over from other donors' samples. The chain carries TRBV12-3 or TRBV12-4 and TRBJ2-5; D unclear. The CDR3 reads CASNSGNVETQYF. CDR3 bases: TGTGCCAGCAACTCTGGGAATGTGGAGACCCAGTACTTC.